What follows are 24 T cell receptor beta chains derived from one specimen sequenced in a study of metastatic and nonmetastatic thyroid tumors. Patients underwent thyroid surgery, and none had received any treatment before it. TCRdb re-analyzed the PCR reads using MiXCR. The table has some 15,000 clones, about 30% seen once. The material sequenced was adjacent normal tissue. All receptors derive from a female donor with papillary thyroid cancer or a benign thyroid nodule (not recorded which). Some clones in this sample may be carry-over from other donors' samples.

This clone was picked up a small number of times. This chain joins TRBV25-1 and TRBJ1-1, with 7 bases aligning to TRBD1. This CDR3 is 12 amino acids long. Trimming cost V 4 bases and J 9 bases; bases outside gene matches: 5. Per germline, CDR1 MGHDK and CDR2 SYGVNS. The CDR3 DNA reads as TGTGCCAGCAGTGTGGGGACAGATAAAGCTTTCTTT. Protein product: CASSVGTDKAFF.

This clone was counted between two and nine times. V gene TRBV12-3 or TRBV12-4 combines with J gene TRBJ1-2; 9 bases fit TRBD1. V lost 5 bases and J lost 4; bases outside the gene matches: 8. The CDR3 length is 15 residues. CDR3: CASSQGQGGIYGYTF. Here the CDR3 DNA reads TGTGCCAGCAGTCAGGGACAGGGCGGCATCTATGGCTACACCTTC.

This clone was detected only a few times. The rearrangement joins TRBV19 to TRBJ2-7, with TRBD1 identical over 9 bases. CDR1 is LNHDA and CDR2 is SQIVND in the germline V gene (reference sequence). The CDR3 is 14 amino acids. After removal of 4 bases from V and 6 bases from J, the junction contained 7 bases not matched to a gene. CDR3 residues: CASSRWTGESEQYF. The CDR3 DNA is TGTGCCAGTAGTAGATGGACAGGGGAGAGCGAGCAGTACTTC.

In its sample, this clone is medium-sized. The chain couples TRBV7-2 to TRBJ1-2; 9 positions match TRBD1. V trimming: 2 bases; J trimming: 8 bases; junction bases outside the gene matches: 6. The V gene's germline CDR1 is SGHTA and CDR2 FQGNSA. This CDR3 region has 14 residues. The CDR3 here is CASSLLGQGRGYTF. CDR3 in DNA: TGTGCCAGCAGCTTACTGGGACAGGGTCGAGGCTACACCTTC. Using reference TRBV7-2 and TRBJ1-2 for the parts outside the CDR3, the full variable domain is GAGVSQSPSNKVTEKGKDVELRCDPISGHTALYWYRQSLGQGLEFLIYFQGNSAPDKSGLPSDRFSAERTGGSVSTLTIQRTQQEDSAVYLCASSLLGQGRGYTFGSGTRLTVV.

Judged by abundance, this clone is large. The chain employs TRBV6-1 and TRBJ1-1; D perhaps matches TRBD1 (5 bases). Trimming took 8 bases from V and 3 from J, leaving 10 bases between them. CDR3 length equals 12 residues. Germline V gene lookup returns CDR1 MNHNS and CDR2 SASEGT. CDR3 sequence (DNA): TGTGCCAGCGGGGGTCGGGACACTGAAGCTTTCTTT. Translated: CASGGRDTEAFF.

This clone was seen only once. J is TRBJ2-3 and V is TRBV20-1; 13 bases agree with TRBD2. V shed 7 bases, J shed 6 bases, and the junction held 13 bases outside the gene matches. There are 16 residues in the CDR3. Germline V gives CDR1 DFQATT, CDR2 SNEGSKA (reference sequence). In DNA form, the CDR3 reads TGCAGTGGGCGGACTAGCGGGAGACGAGGTAACGATACGCAGTATTTT. The encoded protein is CSGRTSGRRGNDTQYF.

The chain has TRBV27 and TRBJ2-4, with D possibly called TRBD1 or TRBD2 (6 bases each). Deletions cut 6 bases from V and 2 bases from J, with 14 bases between. CDR3 length: 15 residues. CDR1 MNHEY and CDR2 SMNVEV come from the germline V gene (reference sequence). This CDR3 reads CASRKGGQSKNIQYF. CDR3 coding DNA: TGTGCCAGCAGGAAGGGGGGCCAATCCAAAAACATTCAGTACTTC.

A word on this clone: Possible read error: a much larger clone is one base away. This chain links TRBV5-1 with TRBJ2-7; D may be TRBD1 (6 bases). This CDR3 region has 13 residues. Germline CDR1 reads SGHRS; CDR2 reads YFSETQ. The CDR3 loop reads CTSSLAGAHEQYF. The DNA for the CDR3 is TGCACCAGCAGCTTGGCAGGGGCCCACGAGCAGTACTTC.

This sequence joins TRBV11-2 and TRBJ1-2; D gene unclear. V lost 1 base and J lost 5, with 11 bases in between. Germline CDR1 is SGHAT and CDR2 is FQNNGV. This CDR3 is built from 14 residues. The CDR3 nucleotides read TGTGCCAGCAGCTTAGGGCGACACTCGTATGGCTACACCTTC. Its protein is CASSLGRHSYGYTF. The full variable domain, its missing parts supplied by reference TRBV11-2 and TRBJ1-2, is EAGVAQSPRYKIIEKRQSVAFWCNPISGHATLYWYQQILGQGPKLLIQFQNNGVVDDSQLPKDRFSAERLKGVDSTLKIQPAKLEDSAVYLCASSLGRHSYGYTFGSGTRLTVV.

A few counts support this clone. The rearrangement links TRBV11-2 to TRBJ2-7, with 8 bases that match TRBD2. This CDR3 is built from 13 residues. V gave up 8 bases and J gave up 3 bases; unmatched junction bases: 6. CDR1 SGHAT and CDR2 FQNNGV come from the germline V gene. CDR3 loop: CASGDSGVYEQYF. CDR3 DNA sequence: TGTGCCAGCGGGGATAGCGGGGTCTACGAGCAGTACTTC.

This clone was found many times. The chain couples TRBV15 to TRBJ2-7, with D hard to call. Germline V lookup: CDR1 LNHNV, CDR2 YYDKDF (reference sequence). Trimming took 0 bases from V and 6 from J, leaving 6 bases between them. The length of the CDR3 is 12 residues. The CDR3 reads CATSRDETEQYF. DNA for the CDR3: TGTGCCACCAGCAGAGATGAGACCGAGCAGTACTTC. The whole variable domain, filled in from reference TRBV15 and TRBJ2-7, reads DAMVIQNPRYQVTQFGKPVTLSCSQTLNHNVMYWYQQKSSQAPKLLFHYYDKDFNNEADTPDNFQSRRPNTSFCFLDIRSPGLGDTAMYLCATSRDETEQYFGPGTRLTVT.

This chain links TRBV20-1 with TRBJ1-2, with TRBD1 identical over 7 bases. With 0 bases clipped from V and 8 bases from J, the junction kept 12 bases outside the gene matches. The germline gives CDR1 DFQATT, CDR2 SNEGSKA (reference sequence). The CDR3 contains 15 residues. The CDR3 reads CSARDPRTGGRGYTF. In DNA, the CDR3 is TGCAGTGCTAGAGACCCCCGGACAGGCGGGAGAGGCTACACCTTC.

The chain is built from TRBV12-3 or TRBV12-4 and TRBJ2-5; D is uncertain. Trimming took off 8 bases at V and 14 bases at J, with 18 bases between the two ends. This CDR3 has 11 amino acids. CDR3 sequence reads: CASSYQETLYF. The CDR3 DNA reads as TGTGCCAGCTCCTACCAAGAGACCCTTTACTTC.

This clone was seen at least ten times. V and J are TRBV7-2 and TRBJ2-5; TRBD2 matches 10 bases. Germline V gives CDR1 SGHTA, CDR2 FQGNSA. The CDR3 runs 17 residues. V lost 1 base and J lost 2; bases outside the gene matches: 7. CDR3 nucleotides: TGTGCCAGCAGCTTAGGCGCTAGCGGGGGCCTGCAAGAGACCCAGTACTTC. It yields the protein CASSLGASGGLQETQYF.

The chain carries TRBV7-9 and TRBJ1-6; perhaps TRBD1 as D (6 bases). Germline CDR1 and CDR2: SEHNR and FQNEAQ (reference sequence). Trimming removed 1 base from V and 14 bases from J, with 15 bases in between. CDR3 size: 14 residues. Here the CDR3 reads CASSLEGGPGALHF. The CDR3 DNA reads TGTGCCAGCAGCTTAGAGGGGGGGCCGGGGGCCCTCCACTTT.

The chain couples TRBV28 to TRBJ2-7, with 10 nucleotides matching TRBD2. Trimming took 6 bases from V and 2 from J; bases not matched to a gene: 4. This CDR3 has 14 residues. Germline CDR1 is MDHEN and CDR2 is SYDVKM. The CDR3 protein is CASREAGGPYEQYF. As DNA, the CDR3 is TGTGCCAGCAGAGAAGCGGGAGGGCCCTACGAGCAGTACTTC.

V gene TRBV5-1 combines with J gene TRBJ2-1; D remains unclear. Trimming took off 0 bases at V and 9 bases at J, with 13 bases between the two ends. The germline gives CDR1 SGHRS, CDR2 YFSETQ. The CDR3 loop spans 14 amino acids. CDR3 in amino acids: CASSLGHADGEQFF. CDR3 sequence (DNA): TGCGCCAGCAGCTTGGGACACGCTGATGGTGAGCAGTTCTTC.

By sample share, this clone is medium-sized. The V and J genes are TRBV15 and TRBJ2-3; 8 bases map to TRBD1. The germline V gene encodes CDR1 LNHNV and CDR2 YYDKDF (reference sequence). The CDR3 consists of 17 residues. V lost 4 bases, J lost 2 bases, and 11 bases stayed unmatched. The CDR3 is CATSKSRQGKFTDTQYF. The CDR3 bases are TGTGCCACCAGCAAGTCTAGACAGGGGAAATTCACAGATACGCAGTATTTT.

This clone has just a few counts. At one end, the junction sequence differs from germline, possibly due to a read error. The gene calls are TRBV10-2 and TRBJ1-2, with 9 bases lining up with TRBD1. This CDR3 contains 12 residues. CDR1 and CDR2 (germline): WSHSY, SAAADI. In DNA form, the CDR3 reads TGCGCCAGCAGTGAGATTGCGGGACAGGGTACTTTC. It encodes CASSEIAGQGTF.

There are many counts of this clone. The chain is built from TRBV20-1 and TRBJ2-1; 7 nucleotides line up with TRBD1. With 2 bases clipped from V and 0 bases from J, the junction kept 4 bases outside the gene matches. CDR1 is DFQATT and CDR2 is SNEGSKA in the germline V gene (reference sequence). This CDR3 comprises 15 residues. For the CDR3, the DNA is TGCAGTGCTAGATGGGACAGAAGCTCCTACAATGAGCAGTTCTTC. Amino acid sequence: CSARWDRSSYNEQFF.

The V gene is TRBV6-1, the J gene TRBJ1-3; D not certain. The germline V and J ends were trimmed by 6 bases and 0 bases, with 12 bases remaining between them. The germline V gene encodes CDR1 MNHNS and CDR2 SASEGT. The CDR3 covers 15 residues. The chain's CDR3 is CASRKDRNSGNTIYF. DNA for the CDR3: TGTGCCAGCAGGAAAGACCGCAACTCTGGAAACACCATATATTTT.

The V call is TRBV7-2, the J call TRBJ1-3; unclear D gene. The ends were cut back, 4 bases at V and 2 bases at J, with 12 bases in the middle. The germline CDR1 and CDR2 sequences are SGHTA and FQGNSA. The CDR3 contains 15 residues. CDR3 sequence (DNA): TGTGCCAGCAGCTCATACCTTGCAACTGGAAACACCATATATTTT. It yields the protein CASSSYLATGNTIYF.

This rearrangement joins TRBV6-1 to TRBJ1-2; no firm D call. With 4 bases removed from V and 4 bases from J, the gap between germline ends came to 13 bases. CDR1 and CDR2 (germline): MNHNS, SASEGT. The CDR3 contains 14 residues. The CDR3 sequence is CASSVGADRYGYTF. CDR3 nucleotides: TGTGCCAGCAGTGTAGGTGCCGACCGCTATGGCTACACCTTC.

The CDR3 DNA follows: TGTGCCAGCGGCGAGGCAGGGGGCTCCCCTGACTATGGCTACACCTTC. It codes for CASGEAGGSPDYGYTF. The V gene is TRBV11-2, the J gene TRBJ1-2, with 8 bases aligning to TRBD1. The junction had 14 bases not matched to a gene; V was cut back by 8 bases and J by 3 bases. CDR1 is SGHAT, CDR2 FQNNGV, per germline. The CDR3 is 16 residues long.